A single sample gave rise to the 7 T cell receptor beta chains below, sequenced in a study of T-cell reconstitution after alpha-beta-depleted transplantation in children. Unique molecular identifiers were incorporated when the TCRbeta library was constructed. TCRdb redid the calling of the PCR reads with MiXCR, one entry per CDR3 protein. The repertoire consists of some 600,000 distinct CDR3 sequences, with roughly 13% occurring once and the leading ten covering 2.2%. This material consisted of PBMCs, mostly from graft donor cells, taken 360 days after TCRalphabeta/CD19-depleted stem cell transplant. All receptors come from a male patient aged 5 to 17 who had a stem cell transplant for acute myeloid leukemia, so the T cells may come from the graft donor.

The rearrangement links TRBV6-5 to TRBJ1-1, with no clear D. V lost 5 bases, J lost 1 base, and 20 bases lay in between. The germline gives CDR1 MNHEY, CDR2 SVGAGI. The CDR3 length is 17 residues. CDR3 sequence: CASSRWGFDLGNTEAFF. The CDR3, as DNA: TGTGCCAGCAGTCGCTGGGGATTCGACCTGGGGAACACTGAAGCTTTCTTT.

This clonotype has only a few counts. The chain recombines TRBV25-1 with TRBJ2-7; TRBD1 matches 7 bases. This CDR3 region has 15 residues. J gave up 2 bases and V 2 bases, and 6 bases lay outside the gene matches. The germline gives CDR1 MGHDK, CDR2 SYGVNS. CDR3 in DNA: TGTGCCAGCAGTGAAGCCGGGACAGTAGCCTACGAGCAGTACTTC. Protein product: CASSEAGTVAYEQYF.

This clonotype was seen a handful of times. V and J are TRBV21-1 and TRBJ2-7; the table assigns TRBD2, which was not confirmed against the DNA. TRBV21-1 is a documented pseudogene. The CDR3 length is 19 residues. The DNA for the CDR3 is TGTGCCAGCAGCCAAACTACAGGGACTAGCGGGAGGACCGGCTACGAGCAGTACTTC. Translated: CASSQTTGTSGRTGYEQYF.

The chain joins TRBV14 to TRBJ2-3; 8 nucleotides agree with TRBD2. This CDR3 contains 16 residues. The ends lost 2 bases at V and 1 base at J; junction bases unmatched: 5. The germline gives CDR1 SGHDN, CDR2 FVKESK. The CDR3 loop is CASSQHSGGGTDTQYF. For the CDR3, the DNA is TGTGCCAGCAGCCAACATTCGGGGGGGGGCACAGATACGCAGTATTTT.

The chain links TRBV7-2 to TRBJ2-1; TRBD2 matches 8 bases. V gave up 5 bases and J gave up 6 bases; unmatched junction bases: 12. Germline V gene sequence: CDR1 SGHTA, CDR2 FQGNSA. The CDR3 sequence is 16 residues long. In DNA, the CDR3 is TGTGCCAGCAGCCCAAGCGGGGGCGTACTTTTCAATGAGCAGTTCTTC. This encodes CASSPSGGVLFNEQFF.

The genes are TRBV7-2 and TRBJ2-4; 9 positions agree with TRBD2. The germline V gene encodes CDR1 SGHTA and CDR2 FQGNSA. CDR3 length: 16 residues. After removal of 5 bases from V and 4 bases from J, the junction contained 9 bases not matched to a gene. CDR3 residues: CASSARLAAPKNIQYF. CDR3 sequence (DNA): TGTGCCAGCAGCGCCAGACTAGCGGCCCCTAAAAACATTCAGTACTTC.

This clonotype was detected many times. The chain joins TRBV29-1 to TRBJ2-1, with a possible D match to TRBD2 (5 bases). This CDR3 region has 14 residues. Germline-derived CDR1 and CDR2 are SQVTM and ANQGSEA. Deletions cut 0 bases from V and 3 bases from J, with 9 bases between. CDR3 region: CSVEEKLVYNEQFF. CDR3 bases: TGCAGCGTTGAAGAGAAACTAGTCTACAATGAGCAGTTCTTC.